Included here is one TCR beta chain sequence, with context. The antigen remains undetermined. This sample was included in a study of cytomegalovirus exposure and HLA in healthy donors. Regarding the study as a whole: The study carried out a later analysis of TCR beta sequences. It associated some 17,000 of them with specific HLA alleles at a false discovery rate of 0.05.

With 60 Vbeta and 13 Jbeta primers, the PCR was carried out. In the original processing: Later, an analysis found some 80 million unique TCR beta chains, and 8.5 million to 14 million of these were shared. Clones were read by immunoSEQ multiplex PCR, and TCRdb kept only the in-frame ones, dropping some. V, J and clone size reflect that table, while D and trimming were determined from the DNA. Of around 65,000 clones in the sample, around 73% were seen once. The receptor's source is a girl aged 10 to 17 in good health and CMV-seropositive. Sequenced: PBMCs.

This chain's CDR3 is CATSRAPGTEDEQYF. The DNA of the CDR3 is TGTGCCACCAGCAGAGCCCCAGGGACAGAGGACGAGCAGTACTTC. The chain is built from TRBV15 and TRBJ2-7; 7 bases map to TRBD1. From germline, CDR1 is LNHNV and CDR2 YYDKDF (reference sequence). The CDR3 has 15 amino acids. The V gene end was trimmed by 1 base and the J gene end by 5 bases; junction bases not matched to a gene: 8.